This entry is about one T cell receptor (beta chain). Its antigen is not identified. This specimen belongs to a study of OX40 agonist ivuxolimab in advanced cancers. General study results and limits: Normalized T-cell clonal expansion was also low in a subset of nonresponders.

Trimming cost V 8 bases and J 1 base; bases outside gene matches: 4. There are 13 residues in the CDR3. Germline CDR1 is WNHNN and CDR2 is SYGVQD (reference sequence). Measured with immunoSEQ multiplex PCR; TCRdb has only the in-frame clones, and not every one. Counted here are fewer than 100,000 clones, about 89% occurring once; the ten biggest clones make up over 10%. No patient had autoimmune disease or received systemic immunosuppression. The sequencing here drew on CD4+ or CD8+ T cells sorted from blood, taken in a trial of the OX40 agonist ivuxolimab. The receptor's source is an adult with an advanced solid tumor such as melanoma, head and neck, liver or kidney cancer. V is TRBV10-1 and J is TRBJ1-1; TRBD1 aligns across 7 bases. CDR3: CASASGGNTEAFF. The CDR3 DNA reads as TGCGCCAGCGCCTCAGGGGGGAACACTGAAGCTTTCTTT.